Presented here are 23 T cell receptor beta chains from one specimen sequenced in a study of early T cells in non-severe SARS-CoV-2 infection. TCRdb fed the 5' RACE reads into MiXCR, producing one record per CDR3 protein. Among tens of thousands of distinct CDR3 sequences listed, 5.5% to 7.5% were seen once. The sequenced sample was whole blood. These receptor sequences come from an adult who was a healthcare worker with PCR-confirmed SARS-CoV-2 infection or an uninfected control (not recorded which).

This clonotype was recorded many times. The chain recombines TRBV7-9 with TRBJ1-4; 8 positions agree with TRBD1. The J segment lost 4 bases and the V segment lost 5 bases, leaving 6 bases of the junction unmatched. This CDR3 region has 15 residues. Looked up from germline, CDR1 is SEHNR and CDR2 is FQNEAQ (reference sequence). CDR3 DNA: TGTGCCAGCAGCGCGGACAGGGCGCGTAATGAAAAACTGTTTTTT. It translates to CASSADRARNEKLFF. Variable domain in full (rest from reference TRBV7-9 and TRBJ1-4): DTGVSQNPRHKITKRGQNVTFRCDPISEHNRLYWYRQTLGQGPEFLTYFQNEAQLEKSRLLSDRFSAERPKGSFSTLEIQRTEQGDSAMYLCASSADRARNEKLFFGSGTQLSVL.

This clonotype was detected ten times or more. An end of the junction does not agree with germline; a read error may underlie this. V usage is TRBV12-3 or TRBV12-4 and J usage is TRBJ2-7, with D unresolved. The CDR3 runs 15 residues. CDR3 nucleotide sequence: TGTGCCAGCAGTTTATTCGTATTCCACCCCTACGAGCGGTACTTC. Amino acids: CASSLFVFHPYERYF.

This clonotype was seen a handful of times. The rearrangement uses TRBV4-2 and TRBJ2-2; D ambiguous. The germline V gene has CDR1 LGHNA and CDR2 YNFKEQ. The CDR3 is made up of 16 amino acids. The V gene lost 1 base and the J gene lost 1 base, with 10 bases spanning the gap. The DNA of the CDR3 is TGTGCCAGCAGCCAAGGTTGGCAGAGGAACACCGGGGAGCTGTTTTTT. Translated: CASSQGWQRNTGELFF.

This clonotype was observed many times. The CDR3 is CASSYSPGGFYEQYF. CDR3 DNA sequence: TGTGCCAGCAGTTACTCGCCAGGGGGCTTCTACGAGCAGTACTTC. The chain links TRBV6-2 or TRBV6-3 to TRBJ2-7; 8 nucleotides agree with TRBD1. V lost 0 bases, J lost 3 bases, and 4 bases stayed unmatched. Germline V gene data show CDR1 as MNHEY and CDR2 as SVGEGT. The CDR3 is 15 amino acids.

This clonotype occurred many times. The V and J genes are TRBV25-1 and TRBJ2-2, with 7 bases identical to TRBD1. The germline V gene has CDR1 MGHDK and CDR2 SYGVNS. The CDR3 spans 17 residues. V was pared by 2 bases and J by 4 bases, with 10 bases of the junction left unmatched. CDR3 nucleotides: TGTGCCAGCAGTGAAGTATTGAGACAGGGAAGCACCGGGGAGCTGTTTTTT. Its translation is CASSEVLRQGSTGELFF.

This clonotype has a count of ten or more. CDR3 region: CASSSQGTYQETQYF. CDR3 bases: TGTGCCAGCAGTTCACAGGGGACTTACCAAGAGACCCAGTACTTC. The chain employs TRBV27 and TRBJ2-5, with a possible D match to TRBD1 (7 bases). From germline, CDR1 is MNHEY and CDR2 SMNVEV (reference sequence). V lost 4 bases and J lost 0, with 12 bases in between. The CDR3 has 15 residues.

In this sample, this clonotype turned up many times. This rearrangement joins TRBV4-3 to TRBJ2-3, with 11 bases that match TRBD2. The CDR3 length is 19 residues. Unmatched junction bases numbered 8, after V lost 0 bases and J lost 0 bases. CDR1 LGHNA and CDR2 YSLEER come from the germline V gene. The CDR3: CASSQDTSGGYTSTDTQYF. Written as DNA, the CDR3 is TGCGCCAGCAGCCAAGACACTAGCGGGGGTTATACTAGCACAGATACGCAGTATTTT.

This clonotype has ten or more counts. The genes are TRBV20-1 and TRBJ2-5, with D perhaps matching TRBD2 (7 bases). The CDR3 spans 14 residues. The V end was cut by 2 bases, the J end by 5 bases, with 15 bases between. Germline V gene sequence: CDR1 DFQATT, CDR2 SNEGSKA (reference sequence). The CDR3 reads CSARIGGGPETQYF. The CDR3 nucleotides are TGCAGTGCTAGAATTGGGGGGGGGCCGGAGACCCAGTACTTC.

This clonotype was detected a few times. In nucleotides, the CDR3 is TGTGCCAGCAGTTACCAGGGAATCTCGACAACTAATGAAAAACTGTTTTTT. Its protein product is CASSYQGISTTNEKLFF. The rearrangement links TRBV6-5 to TRBJ1-4, with TRBD1 as a possible D gene (5 bases). V was cut by 2 bases and J by 0 bases, with 13 bases left in between. CDR1 is MNHEY and CDR2 is SVGAGI in the germline V gene. CDR3 length equals 17 residues.

The J gene is TRBJ2-2, the V gene TRBV30, with D hard to call. The germline V and J ends were trimmed by 0 bases and 7 bases, with 6 bases remaining between them. This CDR3 contains 12 residues. Germline values: CDR1 GTSNPN, CDR2 SVGIG (reference sequence). The CDR3 bases are TGTGCCTGGAGTGTACCCGACGGGGAGCTGTTTTTT. This gives the protein CAWSVPDGELFF.

The gene calls are TRBV10-3 and TRBJ2-1; 14 nucleotides align to TRBD2. V lost 10 bases and J lost 11; bases outside the gene matches: 4. This CDR3 contains 12 residues. Germline V gene sequence: CDR1 ENHRY, CDR2 SYGVKD. The CDR3 DNA sequence: TGTGCCACTGGACTAGCGGGAGGTCAGCAGTTCTTC. Protein product: CATGLAGGQQFF.

This clonotype showed up just a few times. The chain links TRBV12-3 or TRBV12-4 to TRBJ1-5, with 11 bases aligning to TRBD1. V was pared by 6 bases and J by 3 bases, with 4 bases of the junction left unmatched. This CDR3 is 15 amino acids long. The CDR3 nucleotides read TGTGCCAGCAGAGGGGACAGGGGGGACAATCAGCCCCAGCATTTT. It translates to CASRGDRGDNQPQHF.

This clonotype has ten or more counts. CDR3 sequence: CASSQDTQNTEAFF. CDR3 DNA: TGCGCCAGCAGCCAAGATACCCAGAACACTGAAGCTTTCTTT. The V call is TRBV4-3, the J call TRBJ1-1, with D hard to call. V shed 0 bases and J shed 1 base, with 6 bases lying between them. This CDR3 comprises 14 residues. Germline values: CDR1 LGHNA, CDR2 YSLEER.

The rearrangement joins TRBV5-4 to TRBJ2-7, with TRBD1 identical over 8 bases. Trimming took 2 bases from V and 2 from J; bases not matched to a gene: 9. CDR3 length: 16 amino acids. CDR1 and CDR2 (germline): SGHNT, YYREEE (reference sequence). CDR3 in amino acids: CASSFPGTGLTYEQYF. CDR3 DNA sequence: TGTGCCAGCAGCTTCCCCGGGACAGGCTTAACCTACGAGCAGTACTTC.

This clonotype turned up a few times. The junction departs from germline at one end; a sequencing error may be responsible. This chain uses TRBV12-3 or TRBV12-4 with TRBJ2-1; TRBD2 agrees at 13 bases. This CDR3 is 15 amino acids long. The CDR3 bases are TGTGCCAGCAGTCCACTAGCGGGAGGGCCCAATGAGCGGTTCTTC. Protein sequence: CASSPLAGGPNERFF.

There are a few counts of this clonotype. V usage is TRBV7-2 and J usage is TRBJ2-3, with 7 bases fitting TRBD2. Trimming took 0 bases from V and 11 from J; bases not matched to a gene: 5. The CDR3 covers 13 residues. Germline assignment: CDR1 SGHTA and CDR2 FQGNSA. CDR3 sequence: CASSLAAGEKQYF. The CDR3 DNA reads TGTGCCAGCAGCTTAGCGGCGGGAGAAAAGCAGTATTTT.

This clonotype has a count of ten or more. This chain connects TRBV19 to TRBJ2-7, with 10 bases matching TRBD2. After removal of 2 bases from V and 6 bases from J, the junction contained 10 bases not matched to a gene. The CDR3 is made up of 16 amino acids. CDR1 and CDR2 from the germline V gene are LNHDA and SQIVND (reference sequence). CDR3 sequence: CASSISRLAGVVEQYF. In DNA form, the CDR3 reads TGTGCCAGTAGTATATCCCGGCTAGCGGGAGTGGTCGAGCAGTACTTC. Together with reference TRBV19 and TRBJ2-7, the CDR3 gives the full variable domain: DGGITQSPKYLFRKEGQNVTLSCEQNLNHDAMYWYRQDPGQGLRLIYYSQIVNDFQKGDIAEGYSVSREKKESFPLTVTSAQKNPTAFYLCASSISRLAGVVEQYFGPGTRLTVT.

This clonotype came up a few times. The chain combines TRBV6-5 with TRBJ2-5; 9 bases align to TRBD2. Germline CDR1 is MNHEY and CDR2 is SVGAGI. The CDR3 covers 15 residues. J lost 2 bases, V lost 5 bases, and 6 bases had no gene match. The CDR3: CASSRLAAFQETQYF. The CDR3 bases are TGTGCCAGCAGTCGACTAGCGGCCTTTCAAGAGACCCAGTACTTC.

This clonotype showed up just a few times. The chain links TRBV20-1 to TRBJ1-1, with TRBD1 identical over 8 bases. With 4 bases clipped from V and 11 bases from J, the junction kept 9 bases outside the gene matches. CDR3 length: 12 amino acids. Germline CDR1 reads DFQATT; CDR2 reads SNEGSKA (reference sequence). The CDR3 protein is CSAKGQGLVAFF. CDR3 sequence (DNA): TGCAGTGCTAAAGGACAGGGATTAGTTGCTTTCTTT.

The chain is built from TRBV7-8 and TRBJ1-2; 7 bases line up with TRBD1. The V and J ends lost 5 bases and 5 bases, in that order; junction bases with no gene match: 11. The CDR3 is made up of 15 amino acids. Germline CDR1 and CDR2: SGHVS and FQNEAQ. The CDR3 is CASSPEGTATYGYTF. The DNA of the CDR3 is TGTGCCAGCAGCCCGGAGGGGACAGCGACTTATGGCTACACCTTC.

Ten or more counts support this clonotype. The V call is TRBV20-1, the J call TRBJ1-4; tentatively, D is TRBD1 (5 bases). The length of the CDR3 is 16 residues. The germline CDR1 and CDR2 sequences are DFQATT and SNEGSKA (reference sequence). The germline V and J ends were trimmed by 0 bases and 2 bases, with 13 bases remaining between them. Here the CDR3 DNA reads TGCAGTGCTAGAGATCTGTTGGGACTGACTAATGAAAAACTGTTTTTT. Its protein is CSARDLLGLTNEKLFF.

Many counts were recorded for this clonotype. The gene calls are TRBV11-2 and TRBJ2-2, with a weak D call TRBD1 (6 bases). V shed 3 bases and J shed 4 bases, with 12 bases lying between them. The CDR3 contains 15 residues. Germline CDR1 SGHAT, CDR2 FQNNGV. DNA for the CDR3: TGTGCCAGCAGCTTCCTTGGACAGACCACCGGGGAGCTGTTTTTT. It encodes CASSFLGQTTGELFF.

This clonotype occurred a few times. The rearrangement uses TRBV7-2 and TRBJ2-1, with TRBD2 identical over 7 bases. The trim removed 4 bases at V and 8 bases at J, leaving 5 bases unmatched. Germline lookup yields CDR1 SGHTA and CDR2 FQGNSA. The CDR3 runs to 13 residues. CDR3 region: CASSWGTTYEQFF. CDR3 sequence (DNA): TGTGCCAGCAGCTGGGGGACTACCTATGAGCAGTTCTTC.